A selection of T cell receptor beta chains follows, all from one sample in a study of long-term antiretroviral therapy in people with HIV. Libraries were prepared by immunoSEQ multiplex PCR; TCRdb keeps only in-frame clonotypes and omits some of them. The table lists tens of thousands of clones, around 81% of them singletons. The sequencing used unsorted PBMCs, collected 0.1 years before starting antiretroviral therapy. These receptors originate from a man aged 40-49 years with HIV. Both conserved end residues are part of each CDR3. The D gene is left open where the match is weak. Clone size is given for some rows only: seen once, a few or many times, or a class if the clone is expanded.

TRBJ2-7,-,-,TRBV5-5,CASILTAYEQYF,TGTGCCAGCATCCTGACTGCCTACGAGCAGTACTTC
TRBJ2-1,-,TRBD2,TRBV19,CASRTIGTSGGSTPNEQFF,TGTGCCAGTAGAACCATCGGGACTAGCGGGGGCAGCACCCCCAATGAGCAGTTCTTC
TRBJ1-2,-,-,TRBV2,CAREGDPYGYTF,TGTGCCCGGGAGGGTGACCCCTATGGCTACACCTTC
TRBJ1-4,-,-,TRBV2,CASRRGGVRGTNEKLFF,TGTGCCAGCAGACGTGGGGGTGTGCGGGGAACTAATGAAAAACTGTTTTTT
TRBJ1-2,-,-,TRBV7-2,CASSSYLRELYGYTF,TGTGCCAGCAGCTCCTACTTACGGGAGCTCTATGGCTACACCTTC
TRBJ2-7,few,-,TRBV28,CASSSPPKGGSYEQYF,TGTGCCAGCAGTTCCCCCCCCAAGGGAGGCTCCTACGAGCAGTACTTC
TRBJ2-1,-,TRBD1,TRBV27,CASSLGTGGNEQFF,TGTGCCAGCAGTTTAGGGACAGGGGGAAATGAGCAGTTCTTC
TRBJ2-7,-,-,TRBV19,CASSQRQTGSYEQYF,TGTGCCAGTAGTCAACGTCAAACAGGGTCCTACGAGCAGTACTTC
TRBJ2-5,-,TRBD1,TRBV4-2,CASSQDQDRYQETQYF,TGTGCCAGCAGCCAAGACCAGGACAGGTACCAAGAGACCCAGTACTTC
TRBJ2-1,-,-,TRBV7-2,CASSSYRGSSYNEQFF,TGTGCCAGCAGCTCCTACCGGGGGAGCTCCTACAATGAGCAGTTCTTC